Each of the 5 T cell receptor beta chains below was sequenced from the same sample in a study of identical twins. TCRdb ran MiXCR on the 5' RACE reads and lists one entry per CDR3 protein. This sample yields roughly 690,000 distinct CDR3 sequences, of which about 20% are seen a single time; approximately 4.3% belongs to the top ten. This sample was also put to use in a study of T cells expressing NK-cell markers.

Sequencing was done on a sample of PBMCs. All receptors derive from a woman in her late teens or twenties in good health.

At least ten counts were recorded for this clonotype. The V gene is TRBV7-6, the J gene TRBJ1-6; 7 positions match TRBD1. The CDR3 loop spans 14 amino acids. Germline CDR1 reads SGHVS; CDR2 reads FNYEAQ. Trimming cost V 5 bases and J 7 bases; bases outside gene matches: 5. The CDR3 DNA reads TGTGCCAGCAGCCGACAGGGCCTGAATTCACCCCTCCACTTT. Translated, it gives CASSRQGLNSPLHF.

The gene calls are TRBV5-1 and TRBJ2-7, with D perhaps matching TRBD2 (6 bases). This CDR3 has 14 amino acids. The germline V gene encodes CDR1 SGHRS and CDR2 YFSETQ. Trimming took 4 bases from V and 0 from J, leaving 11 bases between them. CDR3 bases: TGCGCCAGCAGCGCGGTGACTAGCTCCTACGAGCAGTACTTC. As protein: CASSAVTSSYEQYF.

In nucleotides, the CDR3 is TGTGCCAGCAGCCAAGGGAAGCCTAGCGGAGATACGCAGTATTTT. Protein: CASSQGKPSGDTQYF. The J gene is TRBJ2-3, the V gene TRBV4-2, with 7 nucleotides matching TRBD2. The CDR3 contains 15 residues. Trimming at V came to 1 base and at J to 5 bases, leaving 6 bases not matched to a gene. Germline-derived CDR1 and CDR2 are LGHNA and YNFKEQ.

Here the CDR3 DNA reads TGTGCCAGCTCCCCAGATGCACGGACGATCACAGATACGCAGTATTTT. Its translation is CASSPDARTITDTQYF. The rearrangement joins TRBV9 to TRBJ2-3; D is unresolved. The germline CDR1 and CDR2 sequences are SGDLS and YYNGEE. The CDR3 is 16 residues long. V lost 7 bases and J lost 2, with 20 bases in between.

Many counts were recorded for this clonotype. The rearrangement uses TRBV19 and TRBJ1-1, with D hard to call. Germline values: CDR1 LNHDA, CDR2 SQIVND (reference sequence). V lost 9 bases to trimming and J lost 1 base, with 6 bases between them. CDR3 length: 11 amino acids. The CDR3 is CARWGNTEAFF. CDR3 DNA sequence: TGTGCCAGATGGGGGAACACTGAAGCTTTCTTT.